This is a list of T cell receptor beta chains from one sample in a study of blood T cell repertoires in COVID-19. The method was immunoSEQ multiplex PCR; TCRdb's version includes in-frame clones alone and lacks a portion of them. The repertoire holds around 180,000 clones, with 82% as singletons. The material sequenced was peripheral blood. The receptors derive from a woman aged 30 to 39 with acute or convalescent COVID-19. The CDR3 runs from the conserved cysteine through the conserved F or W. D genes are given only for firm matches. Clone size is shown for a subset of rows, as once, few, many or a class of expanded clone.

>TRBV5-6|NA|NA|TRBJ1-6|15
TGTGCCAGCAGCTTGGCGGGGGGCGCGTACTCACCCCTCCACTTT
CASSLAGGAYSPLHF
>TRBV5-1|TRBD2|few|TRBJ2-2|15
TGCGCCAGCAGCTCAGCGGGAGTAGAGACCGGGGAGCTGTTTTTT
CASSSAGVETGELFF
>TRBV27|TRBD2|once|TRBJ2-1|16
TGTGCCAGCAGTTTATTAGGCGGGAGGGCCTACAATGAGCAGTTCTTC
CASSLLGGRAYNEQFF
>TRBV28|NA|NA|TRBJ2-5|14
TGTGCCAGCATCCTACGGGGGACCCAGGAGACCCAGTACTTC
CASILRGTQETQYF
>TRBV15|NA|NA|TRBJ2-1|14
TGTGCCACCAGCAGAGTAGCAGGGCCCAATGAGCAGTTCTTC
CATSRVAGPNEQFF
>TRBV7-9|NA|few|TRBJ1-1|14
TGTGCCAGCAGCTTAGTTGCAACTAACACTGAAGCTTTCTTT
CASSLVATNTEAFF
>TRBV12-3/TRBV12-4|NA|NA|TRBJ2-2|12
TGTGCCAGCAGTTGGAGGCCCGGGGAGCTGTTTTTT
CASSWRPGELFF
>TRBV11-2|TRBD2|NA|TRBJ2-1|14
TGTGCCAGCTCGGGTCTAGCGGGTCACAATGAGCAGTTCTTC
CASSGLAGHNEQFF
>TRBV7-2|TRBD2|NA|TRBJ2-3|18
TGTGCCAGCAGCAAATTCCAGCGGGAGGGCCTAGGCACAGATACGCAGTATTTT
CASSKFQREGLGTDTQYF
>TRBV6-5|TRBD2|NA|TRBJ2-7|15
TGTGCCAGCAGGGGGACTAGCGGGGGAGGAGGCGAGCAGTACTTC
CASRGTSGGGGEQYF
>TRBV6-2/TRBV6-3|NA|once|TRBJ2-1|14
TGTGCCAGCAGTTATGGGTCCCCGAGGAATGAGCAGTTCTTC
CASSYGSPRNEQFF
>TRBV19|TRBD1|NA|TRBJ2-3|15
TGTGCCAGTAGTATTGACAGGGGATACACAGATACGCAGTATTTT
CASSIDRGYTDTQYF
>TRBV30|TRBD1|few|TRBJ1-1|13
TGTGCTTGGGACAGGGGCGGGAACACTGAAGCTTTCTTT
CAWDRGGNTEAFF
>TRBV28|TRBD1|NA|TRBJ1-2|16
TGTGCCAGCAGTGGCGGGACAGGGGGCATTAAGGGAGGCTACACCTTC
CASSGGTGGIKGGYTF
>TRBV5-4|TRBD1|NA|TRBJ2-7|15
TGTGCCAGCAGCTTGCGGGACAGGCAATCCTACGAGCAGTACTTC
CASSLRDRQSYEQYF
>TRBV19|TRBD1|once|TRBJ1-1|15
TGTGCCAGTATTGACAGGGGCTTATTCCCCACTGAAGCTTTCTTT
CASIDRGLFPTEAFF
>TRBV7-2|TRBD1|NA|TRBJ1-4|16
TGTGCCAGCAGCTTAGGGGTCGCAGGGGGCAGTGAAAAACTGTTTTTT
CASSLGVAGGSEKLFF
>TRBV27|NA|NA|TRBJ1-1|15
TGTGCCAGCAGTTTATCCGCGGTTCAGGGATCTGAAGCTTTCTTT
CASSLSAVQGSEAFF
>TRBV14|NA|NA|TRBJ2-6|15
TGTGCCAGCCGCAGGGGCCGAACTGGGGCCAACGTCCTGACTTTC
CASRRGRTGANVLTF
>TRBV18|TRBD1|NA|TRBJ2-1|16
TGTGCCAGCTCACCACTCCCGGGACAGGGAGTCAATGAGCAGTTCTTC
CASSPLPGQGVNEQFF
>TRBV3-1/TRBV3-2|TRBD2|NA|TRBJ2-2|15
TGTGCCAGCAGCCTCTCGGGGGGGCCGGCCGGGGAGCTGTTTTTT
CASSLSGGPAGELFF
>TRBV25-1|TRBD1|NA|TRBJ1-2|14
TGTGCCAGCACTCCGACAGGGGCCTGGAGTGGCTACACCTTC
CASTPTGAWSGYTF
>TRBV14|NA|NA|TRBJ1-1|15
TGTGCCAGCAGCCACCGACAGGAGAAGAACACTGAAGCTTTCTTT
CASSHRQEKNTEAFF
>TRBV7-8|TRBD2|NA|TRBJ2-2|18
TGTGCCAGCAGCTTAGCGGCTAGCGGGAGACGAAACACCGGGGAGCTGTTTTTT
CASSLAASGRRNTGELFF
>TRBV19|NA|NA|TRBJ2-3|15
TGTGCCAGTAGTACGACTAGGCCCTCCACAGATACGCAGTATTTT
CASSTTRPSTDTQYF
>TRBV28|NA|NA|TRBJ1-2|13
TGTGCCAGCAGTTTATCCGGTCCCTATGGCTACACCTTC
CASSLSGPYGYTF
>TRBV7-6|NA|NA|TRBJ2-7|16
TGTGCCAGCAGCTTAGCCGGGACATGGGCACCCTACGAGCAGTACTTC
CASSLAGTWAPYEQYF
>TRBV20-1|TRBD1|NA|TRBJ1-2|13
TGCAGTGCTAGTAAAAAGACAGGGTATGGCTACACCTTC
CSASKKTGYGYTF
>TRBV5-1|NA|NA|TRBJ2-1|13
TGCGCCAGTGGCCGGGACTTCGCCAATGAGCAGTTCTTC
CASGRDFANEQFF